The 18 T cell receptor beta chains given below trace back to one sample, sequenced in a study of CD8+ T cells in alopecia areata. Reverse transcription of extracted RNA yielded cDNA, which provided the sequencing template. Repertoires were generated with immunoSEQ multiplex PCR, while TCRdb's copy carries only in-frame clones and drops some. The data show 110,000 to 150,000 clones, approximately 50% seen once. Sequencing used CD4+ T cells sorted from blood, obtained at week 0. The source is a human donor with alopecia areata.

This clone was seen once. The chain recombines TRBV30 with TRBJ2-1; 8 bases align to TRBD2. Per the germline V gene, CDR1 is GTSNPN and CDR2 is SVGIG (reference sequence). The V and J ends lost 1 base and 14 bases, in that order; junction bases with no gene match: 4. The length of the CDR3 is 11 residues. CDR3 sequence (DNA): TGTGCCTGGAGTGCGCGGGAGGTAGAGTTCTTC. It translates to CAWSAREVEFF.

V usage is TRBV5-1 and J usage is TRBJ2-1; D may be TRBD2 (6 bases). The germline V and J ends were trimmed by 0 bases and 5 bases, with 12 bases remaining between them. This CDR3 is 15 amino acids long. Germline CDR1 and CDR2: SGHRS and YFSETQ. CDR3 protein: CASSLGLGTDNEQFF. The CDR3 region has the DNA TGCGCCAGCAGCTTGGGACTAGGAACAGACAATGAGCAGTTCTTC.

This clone was recorded a few times. The V and J genes are TRBV7-2 and TRBJ1-5; D is possibly TRBD1 (5 bases). Germline-derived CDR1 and CDR2 are SGHTA and FQGNSA. The CDR3 extends over 12 amino acids. The germline V and J ends were trimmed by 5 bases and 8 bases, with 10 bases remaining between them. The CDR3 spells CASSNPTEPQHF. The CDR3, as DNA: TGTGCCAGCAGCAACCCGACAGAGCCCCAGCATTTT. Based on the CDR3 plus reference TRBV7-2 and TRBJ1-5, the full variable domain is GAGVSQSPSNKVTEKGKDVELRCDPISGHTALYWYRQSLGQGLEFLIYFQGNSAPDKSGLPSDRFSAERTGGSVSTLTIQRTQQEDSAVYLCASSNPTEPQHFGDGTRLSIL.

In this sample, this clone turned up a few times. The rearrangement links TRBV29-1 to TRBJ1-1; D unclear. Trimming left V 4 bases short and J 8 bases short, with 17 bases between. In germline, CDR1 is SQVTM, CDR2 ANQGSEA. This CDR3 region has 13 residues. The CDR3 coding sequence is TGCAGCGTTGTATATAACGCAGGCTTCGAAGCTTTCTTT. It is translated as CSVVYNAGFEAFF.

The chain carries TRBV6-5 and TRBJ1-2; TRBD1 might be the D (5 bases). CDR3 length: 12 amino acids. Trimming took off 2 bases at V and 8 bases at J, with 9 bases between the two ends. The germline gives CDR1 MNHEY, CDR2 SVGAGI. CDR3 sequence: CASSYPGRGYTF. The CDR3 region has the DNA TGTGCCAGCAGTTACCCGGGACGGGGCTACACCTTC.

This chain uses TRBV4-3 with TRBJ2-5; tentatively, D is TRBD1 (6 bases). The V and J ends lost 4 bases and 5 bases respectively, with 23 bases between them. Germline lookup yields CDR1 LGHNA and CDR2 YSLEER. The CDR3 has 17 amino acids. The CDR3 coding sequence is TGCGCCAGCAGCCGAACCGGGACACGCTTCGATGGTGAGACCCAGTACTTC. Translated: CASSRTGTRFDGETQYF.

This clone was counted a few times. The rearrangement uses TRBV28 and TRBJ2-2, with TRBD2 matching over 10 bases. CDR1 MDHEN and CDR2 SYDVKM come from the germline V gene. V lost 4 bases and J lost 10; bases outside the gene matches: 6. The CDR3 has 14 residues. In nucleotides, the CDR3 is TGTGCCAGCAGTTCCCTTAGCGGGAGGACGGAGCTGTTTTTT. This encodes CASSSLSGRTELFF. Full variable domain (missing parts from reference TRBV28 and TRBJ2-2): DVKVTQSSRYLVKRTGEKVFLECVQDMDHENMFWYRQDPGLGLRLIYFSYDVKMKEKGDIPEGYSVSREKKERFSLILESASTNQTSMYLCASSSLSGRTELFFGEGSRLTVL.

This sequence joins TRBV5-4 and TRBJ1-2; 9 positions agree with TRBD1. The V gene's germline CDR1 is SGHNT and CDR2 YYREEE (reference sequence). The ends lost 4 bases at V and 2 bases at J; junction bases unmatched: 6. The CDR3 sequence is 15 residues long. CDR3 amino acids: CASSPRDRANYGYTF. The CDR3 bases are TGTGCCAGCAGCCCCCGGGACAGGGCAAACTATGGCTACACCTTC.

The rearrangement uses TRBV18 and TRBJ2-1, with TRBD2 as a possible D gene (5 bases). V lost 3 bases, J lost 5 bases, and 14 bases lay in between. CDR1 is KGHSH and CDR2 is LQKENI in the germline V gene. This CDR3 is 15 amino acids long. The DNA for the CDR3 is TGTGCCAGCTCACCGACGGGATCTCAAAACAATGAGCAGTTCTTC. Translation: CASSPTGSQNNEQFF.

V gene TRBV23-1 combines with J gene TRBJ2-5; 10 nucleotides line up with TRBD1. TRBV23-1 is sorted into the ORF group, with uncertain function. The CDR3 totals 17 residues. Germline trimming cut 8 bases from V and 4 bases from J; bases unmatched to any gene: 16. CDR3 region: CASLSLVTGGLGETQYF. The CDR3 DNA reads TGCGCCAGCCTCTCCCTGGTGACAGGGGGCTTGGGAGAGACCCAGTACTTC.

The V gene is TRBV4-3, the J gene TRBJ2-3, with TRBD2 matching over 12 bases. CDR1 is LGHNA and CDR2 is YSLEER in the germline V gene. Trimming took 4 bases from V and 0 from J; bases not matched to a gene: 17. The CDR3 is made up of 21 amino acids. CDR3: CASSPYGYRTSGDRSTDTQYF. The CDR3 DNA reads as TGCGCCAGCAGCCCATACGGCTACCGGACTAGCGGGGATCGTAGCACAGATACGCAGTATTTT.

This clone was seen a few times. The chain employs TRBV7-2 and TRBJ2-2; the match to TRBD2 covers 7 bases. V lost 5 bases to trimming and J lost 6 bases; unmatched junction nucleotides: 6. The CDR3 runs to 14 residues. CDR1 is SGHTA, CDR2 FQGNSA, per germline. The CDR3 nucleotides are TGTGCCAGCAGCCTTGCTAGCGGCGCCGGGGAGCTGTTTTTT. Its translation is CASSLASGAGELFF.

Regarding this clone: The sample holds other DNA sequences that translate to the same CDR3. V gene TRBV7-9 combines with J gene TRBJ2-7; D unclear. This CDR3 has 12 amino acids. V lost 0 bases to trimming and J lost 5 bases, with 5 bases between them. From germline, CDR1 is SEHNR and CDR2 FQNEAQ (reference sequence). The DNA for the CDR3 is TGTGCCAGCAGCTTAGCTCTGGACGAGCAGTACTTC. Amino acid sequence: CASSLALDEQYF. The full variable domain, its missing parts supplied by reference TRBV7-9 and TRBJ2-7, is DTGVSQNPRHKITKRGQNVTFRCDPISEHNRLYWYRQTLGQGPEFLTYFQNEAQLEKSRLLSDRFSAERPKGSFSTLEIQRTEQGDSAMYLCASSLALDEQYFGPGTRLTVT.

This clone was seen only a few times. CDR3 region: CSGGLEGRELFF. CDR3 nucleotide sequence: TGCAGCGGGGGACTGGAGGGCAGGGAGCTGTTTTTT. The chain recombines TRBV29-1 with TRBJ2-2; D might be TRBD2 (6 bases). Trimming stripped 7 bases from V and 9 bases from J, with 15 bases between. The CDR3 contains 12 residues. CDR1 is SQVTM and CDR2 is ANQGSEA in the germline V gene.

This clone has more than one count but fewer than ten. This chain joins TRBV30 and TRBJ1-5; D not certain. The CDR3 length is 13 residues. Germline assignment: CDR1 GTSNPN and CDR2 SVGIG (reference sequence). V lost 4 bases to trimming and J lost 7 bases, with 14 bases between them. The CDR3 DNA is TGTGCCTGGACTTCGGACGGGAGGCAGCCCCAGCATTTT. Its translation is CAWTSDGRQPQHF.

This chain connects TRBV6-5 to TRBJ2-2; possible D gene TRBD2, 5 bases. The germline V and J ends were trimmed by 2 bases and 8 bases, with 12 bases remaining between them. CDR1 and CDR2 from the germline V gene are MNHEY and SVGAGI. The CDR3 has 14 amino acids. In DNA form, the CDR3 reads TGTGCCAGCAGTTACGATGACGGCGGGGGGGAGCTGTTTTTT. Its translation is CASSYDDGGGELFF.

The V gene is TRBV7-9, the J gene TRBJ2-5; 10 bases agree with TRBD1. Per the germline V gene, CDR1 is SEHNR and CDR2 is FQNEAQ (reference sequence). Losses at the gene ends were 5 bases for V and 13 bases for J; bases not matched to a gene: 19. The CDR3 is 16 residues long. In DNA, the CDR3 is TGTGCCAGCAGCCCCTCCGGGGACAGGGGAGGGGGTCCCCGGTACTTC. Encoded protein: CASSPSGDRGGGPRYF.

By sample fraction, this clone is medium-sized. This CDR3 reads CASSFTEIQETQYF. CDR3 nucleotides: TGTGCCAGCAGCTTCACAGAGATTCAAGAGACCCAGTACTTC. The V gene is TRBV7-9, the J gene TRBJ2-5, with D uncertain. The V end lost 3 bases, the J end lost 2 bases, and 10 bases lay between the germline ends. The CDR3 runs 14 residues. Germline V CDR1 and CDR2: SEHNR, FQNEAQ (reference sequence).